The 6 T cell receptor beta chains listed next were all sequenced from one sample in a study of T cells in Graves' hyperthyroidism and ophthalmopathy. What was amplified from RNA transcripts were TCR beta CDR3 regions. The HTBI primer set served for first-round RT-PCR of the TCR CDR3. TCRdb ran MiXCR on the multiplex PCR reads and lists one entry per CDR3 protein. The table includes just under 750,000 distinct CDR3 sequences, just over 35% detected once. Sequenced sample: blood. These receptor sequences come from a woman aged 35 to 49 with Graves' hyperthyroidism.

This clonotype was recorded a few times. This chain joins TRBV7-9 and TRBJ1-4; 9 bases are a match to TRBD1. This CDR3 region has 16 residues. V was clipped by 5 bases and J by 7 bases; unmatched bases: 11. Germline V CDR1 and CDR2: SEHNR, FQNEAQ (reference sequence). CDR3 sequence: CASSRDRARGSEKLFF. CDR3 in DNA: TGTGCCAGCAGCCGGGACAGGGCGCGGGGTAGTGAAAAACTGTTTTTT.

The table lists this clonotype with many counts. The junction departs from the called germline gene at one end, perhaps through a read error. The CDR3 DNA reads TGTGCTAGCAGCACCACTAGCGCTCGGGGCGGGGAGCTGTTTTTT. Its translation: CASSTTSARGGELFF. The rearrangement links TRBV7-7 to TRBJ2-2, with 7 positions matching TRBD2. CDR3 length: 15 residues. Germline V gene sequence: CDR1 SSHAT, CDR2 FNYEAQ (reference sequence).

Only a few counts were recorded for this clonotype. The chain couples TRBV7-9 to TRBJ1-5; perhaps TRBD1 as D (5 bases). Germline V gene data show CDR1 as SEHNR and CDR2 as FQNEAQ (reference sequence). This CDR3 is 14 amino acids long. V lost 3 bases and J 5 bases, leaving 11 bases between the germline ends. CDR3 amino acids: CASSLKWGDQPQHF. DNA for the CDR3: TGTGCCAGCAGCTTGAAGTGGGGGGATCAGCCCCAGCATTTT. The variable domain in full, with the rest retrieved from reference TRBV7-9 and TRBJ1-5, is DTGVSQNPRHKITKRGQNVTFRCDPISEHNRLYWYRQTLGQGPEFLTYFQNEAQLEKSRLLSDRFSAERPKGSFSTLEIQRTEQGDSAMYLCASSLKWGDQPQHFGDGTRLSIL.

This chain joins TRBV10-3 and TRBJ1-1; TRBD1 agrees at 8 bases. Germline CDR1 ENHRY, CDR2 SYGVKD. V lost 5 bases to trimming and J lost 5 bases; unmatched junction nucleotides: 4. This CDR3 is built from 13 residues. The CDR3 DNA follows: TGTGCCATCAGTTGGACAGGGAGGACTGAAGCTTTCTTT. This translates into CAISWTGRTEAFF.

This clonotype was seen more than once but under ten times. J is TRBJ2-6 and V is TRBV10-3, with 7 positions matching TRBD2. Germline-derived CDR1 and CDR2 are ENHRY and SYGVKD. V shed 10 bases, J shed 2 bases, and the junction held 11 bases outside the gene matches. This CDR3 is built from 16 residues. In DNA form, the CDR3 reads TGTGCCAGCACCCCATGGGGGGGAACTGGGGCCAACGTCCTGACTTTC. It encodes CASTPWGGTGANVLTF.

The chain links TRBV20-1 to TRBJ2-5, with D maybe TRBD1 (5 bases). From germline, CDR1 is DFQATT and CDR2 SNEGSKA (reference sequence). V dropped 6 bases and J dropped 3 bases, with 14 bases sitting between them. The CDR3 runs to 13 residues. The CDR3 DNA is TGCAGTGCACCCTCGGCAGGGAAAGAGACCCAGTACTTC. The encoded protein is CSAPSAGKETQYF.